This T cell receptor (beta chain) appears in the sequencing data of a study of graft-versus-host responses after intestinal transplantation. Trimming took 7 bases from V and 7 from J; bases not matched to a gene: 11. Germline CDR1 reads SNHLY; CDR2 reads FYNNEI. The CDR3 has 15 residues. The repertoire was sequenced with immunoSEQ multiplex PCR; TCRdb's copy has only in-frame clones and lacks some. Among some 8,700 clones listed, approximately 74% were seen once. Investigators treated the graft tissue so that it released intraepithelial and lamina propria lymphocytes. This rearrangement joins TRBV2 to TRBJ2-1; 9 bases are a match to TRBD2. This material consisted of ileum tissue, taken nearly 500 days after intestinal transplant. The clonotype comes from a human patient who received an intestinal transplant, so some T cells may come from the graft donor. For the CDR3, the DNA is TGTGCCAGCAAACCAGGGCTAGCGGGGTCGAATGAGCAGTTCTTC. Translated, it gives CASKPGLAGSNEQFF.